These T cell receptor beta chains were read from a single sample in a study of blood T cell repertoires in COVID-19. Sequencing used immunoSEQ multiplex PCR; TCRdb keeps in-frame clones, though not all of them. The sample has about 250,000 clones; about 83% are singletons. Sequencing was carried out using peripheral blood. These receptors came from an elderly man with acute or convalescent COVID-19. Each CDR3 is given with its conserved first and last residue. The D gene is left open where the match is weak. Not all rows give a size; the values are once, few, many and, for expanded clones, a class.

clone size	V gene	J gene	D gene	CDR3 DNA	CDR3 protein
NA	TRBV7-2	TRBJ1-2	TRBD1	TGTGCCAGCAGCGCGGGACAGCTAGTCGGCTACACCTTC	CASSAGQLVGYTF
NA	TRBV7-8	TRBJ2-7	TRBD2	TGTGCCAGCAGCCCACCGGGGCGGGGGACTAGCTTCAAGCAGTACTTC	CASSPPGRGTSFKQYF
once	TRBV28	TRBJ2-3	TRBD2	TGTGCCAGCCTTTCCCCGGGGGGACTAGCATTTGCAGATACGCAGTATTTT	CASLSPGGLAFADTQYF
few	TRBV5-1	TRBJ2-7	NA	TGCGCCAGCAGCTTGCTAGTGAGCTCCTACGAGCAGTACTTC	CASSLLVSSYEQYF
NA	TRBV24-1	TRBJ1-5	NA	TGTGCCACCAGTGATAACGCTCAGGGTGCCAGTCAGCCCCAGCATTTT	CATSDNAQGASQPQHF
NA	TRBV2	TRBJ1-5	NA	TGTGCCAGCAGTGAACAGGGATTAGTCAATCAGCCCCAGCATTTT	CASSEQGLVNQPQHF
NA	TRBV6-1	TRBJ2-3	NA	TGTGCCAGCAGTGAAGTGGGAGGCGGGGACCTCACAGATACGCAGTATTTT	CASSEVGGGDLTDTQYF
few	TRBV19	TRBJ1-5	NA	TGTGCCAGTAGTATCGGTACAGGTAATCAGCCCCAGCATTTT	CASSIGTGNQPQHF
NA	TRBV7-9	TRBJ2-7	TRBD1	TGTGCCAGCAGCATTGGACAGGACCCATCCTACGAGCAGTACTTC	CASSIGQDPSYEQYF
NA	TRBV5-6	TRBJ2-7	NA	TGTGCCAGCAGCTTGCCAGGGACCTACGAGCAGTACTTC	CASSLPGTYEQYF
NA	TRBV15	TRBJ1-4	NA	TGTGCCACCCGTTTTTATGAAAAACTGTTTTTT	CATRFYEKLFF
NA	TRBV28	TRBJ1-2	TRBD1	TGTGCCAGCAGTTGGGACAGGGTTCGCTACACCTTC	CASSWDRVRYTF
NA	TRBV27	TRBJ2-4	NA	TGTGCCAGCAGTTTAGGAGGGTATGGCAAAAACATTCAGTACTTC	CASSLGGYGKNIQYF
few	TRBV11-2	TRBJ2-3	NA	TGTGCCAGCAGCTTATCGGGGGGCCTCCACACAGATACGCAGTATTTT	CASSLSGGLHTDTQYF
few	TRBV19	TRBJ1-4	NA	TGTGCCAGCGGGGGGGCGTCGGAAAAACTGTTTTTT	CASGGASEKLFF
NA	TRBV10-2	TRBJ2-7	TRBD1	TGCGCCAGCAGCGCCCTCGGACAGGGAACTACCTACGAGCAGTACTTC	CASSALGQGTTYEQYF
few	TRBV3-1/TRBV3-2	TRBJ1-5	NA	TGTGCCAGCAGCCAAGGGACTCATCAGCCCCAGCATTTT	CASSQGTHQPQHF
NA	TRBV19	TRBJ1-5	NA	TGTGCCAGTAGCCTAAGAGGGGCGGGAGATAGCAATCAGCCCCAGCATTTT	CASSLRGAGDSNQPQHF
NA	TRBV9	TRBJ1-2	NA	TGTGCCAGCAGCGTAGCGGAGAAGGTCCTAAACTATGGCTACACCTTC	CASSVAEKVLNYGYTF
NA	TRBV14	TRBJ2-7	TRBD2	TGTGCCAGCAGTCCTCGGGGGGAGTTGTCCTACGAGCAGTACTTC	CASSPRGELSYEQYF
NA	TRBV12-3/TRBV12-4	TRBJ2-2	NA	TGTGCCAGCAGTGGGGGGAGCCCCGGGGAGCTGTTTTTT	CASSGGSPGELFF
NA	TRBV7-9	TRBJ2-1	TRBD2	TGTGCCAGCAGCCCAGGGAGCGGGAGGGCTTTGAATGAGCAGTTCTTC	CASSPGSGRALNEQFF
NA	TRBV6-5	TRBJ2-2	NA	TGTGCCAGCAGCCTAGAGACCCGTATTCCCGGGGAGCTGTTTTTT	CASSLETRIPGELFF
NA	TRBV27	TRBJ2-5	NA	TGTGCCAGCAGTTTAATGTTCGGGAGGGGGCGAAAAGAGACCCAGTACTTC	CASSLMFGRGRKETQYF
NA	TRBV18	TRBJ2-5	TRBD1	TGTGCCAGCTCGACAGGGGTTCAAGAGACCCAGTACTTC	CASSTGVQETQYF
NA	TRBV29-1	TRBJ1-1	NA	TGCAGCGACAACGGGGGTTACACTGAAGCTTTCTTT	CSDNGGYTEAFF
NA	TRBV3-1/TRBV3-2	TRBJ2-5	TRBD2	TGTGCCAGCAGCCACGTTGATGGTAGCGGGGGGGCCGGCGAGACCCAGTACTTC	CASSHVDGSGGAGETQYF
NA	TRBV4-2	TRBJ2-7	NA	TGTGCCAGCAGCCAAGATACCGCGGGGGCGGACTACGAGCAGTACTTC	CASSQDTAGADYEQYF
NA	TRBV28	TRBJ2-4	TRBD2	TGTGCCAGCACCACGACTAGCGGGGGGTGGTACTTC	CASTTTSGGWYF
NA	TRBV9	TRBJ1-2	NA	TGTGCCAGTGAGGGGGACCGCTATGGCTACACCTTC	CASEGDRYGYTF
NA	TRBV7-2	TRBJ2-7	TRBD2	TGTGCCAGCAGCGCAGCCGGGACTAGCGGGAGGGCCTCAGCCTACGAGCAGTACTTC	CASSAAGTSGRASAYEQYF
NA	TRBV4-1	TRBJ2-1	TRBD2	TGCGCCAGCAGCCAAGAAGCCGTGATGATTAGCGGGAATGAGCAGTTCTTC	CASSQEAVMISGNEQFF
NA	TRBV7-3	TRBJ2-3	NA	TGTGCCAGCAGCCTACAGGGTTCAGATACGCAGTATTTT	CASSLQGSDTQYF
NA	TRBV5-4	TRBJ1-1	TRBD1	TGTGCCAGCAGCCAGGACAGGGCGGGTATTGAAGCTTTCTTT	CASSQDRAGIEAFF
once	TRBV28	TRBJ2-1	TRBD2	TGTGCCAGCAATGGGGGGGAGCCCTACAATGAGCAGTTCTTC	CASNGGEPYNEQFF
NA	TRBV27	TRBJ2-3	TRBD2	TGTGCCAGCAGTCCCTTAAGCGGGAGGGCCACCAATACGCAGTATTTT	CASSPLSGRATNTQYF
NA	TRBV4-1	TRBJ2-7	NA	TGCGCCAGCAGCCAAGAAACCGGGGGATTCTACGAGCAGTACTTC	CASSQETGGFYEQYF
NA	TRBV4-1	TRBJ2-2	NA	TGCGCCAGCAGCCAAGATCGTACTAGAGAGTCGCGGGGGGAGCTGTTTTTT	CASSQDRTRESRGELFF
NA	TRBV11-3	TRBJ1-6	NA	TGTGCCAGCAGCTTATCCCAAAATTCACCCCTCCACTTT	CASSLSQNSPLHF
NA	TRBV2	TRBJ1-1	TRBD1	TGTGCCAGCATTCAAGGACAGGGCAATAGGGGAGCTTTCTTT	CASIQGQGNRGAFF
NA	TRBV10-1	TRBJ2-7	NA	TGCGCCAGCAGTGCGACGGGAGTGACCTACGAGCAGTACTTC	CASSATGVTYEQYF
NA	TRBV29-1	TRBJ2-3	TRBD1	TGCAGCGTTGTACAGGGGATAGGAGATACGCAGTATTTT	CSVVQGIGDTQYF
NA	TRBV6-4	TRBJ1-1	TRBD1	TGTGCCAGCAGACAGGGGGCACGCTCTGAAGCTTTCTTT	CASRQGARSEAFF